This is a list of T cell receptor beta chains from one sample in a study of cytomegalovirus exposure and HLA in healthy donors. The table came from immunoSEQ multiplex PCR; TCRdb's copy has only in-frame clones and leaves some out. The listing contains around 34,000 clones. Input material: PBMCs. The receptors here all came from a woman aged 40-49 years in good health and CMV-seropositive. CDR3s include the opening cysteine and the closing phenylalanine or tryptophan. The D gene is left open where the match is weak.

j_call	v_call	d_call	cdr3_aa	cdr3_nt
TRBJ2-1	TRBV5-1	TRBD2	CASSLLAGGPYEQFF	TGCGCCAGCAGTCTTTTAGCGGGGGGGCCCTATGAGCAGTTCTTC
TRBJ2-5	TRBV4-2	TRBD1	CASSRQQGQEETQYF	TGTGCCAGCAGCCGCCAACAGGGGCAGGAGGAGACCCAGTACTTC
TRBJ2-5	TRBV10-2	.	CAIGALGETQYF	TGCGCCATTGGGGCCCTCGGGGAGACCCAGTACTTC
TRBJ2-1	TRBV5-1	TRBD2	CASSYPSGGVNEQFF	TGCGCCAGCAGCTACCCTAGCGGGGGGGTTAATGAGCAGTTCTTC
TRBJ2-3	TRBV4-1	.	CASSQGLSQGLDTQYF	TGCGCCAGCAGCCAAGGCCTGTCGCAGGGTTTGGATACGCAGTATTTT
TRBJ2-2	TRBV4-1	TRBD2	CASSRTGTSDRELFF	TGCGCCAGCAGCCGAACCGGGACTAGCGACCGGGAGCTGTTTTTT
TRBJ2-7	TRBV2	TRBD2	CASRQTGTILF	TGTGCCAGCAGGCAAACCGGGACTATCCTGTTC
TRBJ1-3	TRBV5-6	.	CASSLTGNTIYF	TGTGCCAGCAGTCTGACAGGAAACACCATATATTTT
TRBJ1-3	TRBV18	TRBD1	CASSPRDRGATGNTIYF	TGTGCCAGCTCACCCCGGGACAGGGGTGCAACAGGAAACACCATATATTTT
TRBJ1-1	TRBV11-2	.	CASSLFSVSMNTEAFF	TGTGCCAGCAGCTTGTTTTCAGTGTCCATGAACACTGAAGCTTTCTTT
TRBJ1-2	TRBV28	.	CASSQGSSNYGYTF	TGTGCCAGCAGTCAGGGAAGTAGTAACTATGGCTACACCTTC
TRBJ1-1	TRBV19	.	CASSIRGVLGNTEAFF	TGTGCCAGTAGTATAAGAGGTGTTCTAGGGAACACTGAAGCTTTCTTT
TRBJ1-4	TRBV10-1	.	CASSESLNEKLFF	TGCGCCAGCAGTGAAAGCCTTAATGAAAAACTGTTTTTT
TRBJ2-2	TRBV7-9	TRBD2	CASTPTSANTGELFF	TGTGCCAGCACCCCGACTAGCGCGAACACCGGGGAGCTGTTTTTT
TRBJ1-6	TRBV9	TRBD1	CASSVGQGALGNSPLHF	TGTGCCAGCAGCGTAGGACAGGGGGCCTTGGGGAATTCACCCCTCCACTTT
TRBJ1-3	TRBV7-9	TRBD1	CASTEGAPNTIYF	TGTGCCAGCACTGAGGGGGCCCCAAACACCATATATTTT
TRBJ1-4	TRBV27	.	CASSWRRGVYNEKLFF	TGTGCCAGCAGTTGGCGCAGGGGAGTTTATAATGAAAAACTGTTTTTT
TRBJ1-5	TRBV6-6	.	CASSYLGGDQPQHF	TGTGCCAGCAGTTACCTAGGCGGAGATCAGCCCCAGCATTTT